Listed below are T cell receptor beta chains from one sample, sequenced in a study of early T cells in non-severe SARS-CoV-2 infection. MiXCR, run by TCRdb on the 5' RACE reads, gives a single entry per CDR3 protein. The data contain more than 95,000 distinct CDR3 sequences, roughly 17% of them singletons. The sequenced sample was whole blood. The receptors derive from an adult who was a healthcare worker with PCR-confirmed SARS-CoV-2 infection or an uninfected control (not recorded which). CDR3s include the opening cysteine and the closing phenylalanine or tryptophan. The D gene is left open where the match is weak. Size values are once, few and many counts, or a class for expanded clones, and some rows have none.

TRBJ1-4 few NA TRBV18 TGTGCCAGCTCACCAGGGACCTTTCGTGAAAAACTGTTTTTT CASSPGTFREKLFF
TRBJ2-1 NA TRBD2 TRBV28 TGTGCCAGCAGGGATTTTTCGGGGACTAGCGGTTACAATGAGCAGTTCTTC CASRDFSGTSGYNEQFF
TRBJ2-6 few TRBD1 TRBV15 TGTGCCACCAGCAGAAAGGGACAGGGGAGCTCTGGGGCCAACGTCCTGACTTTC CATSRKGQGSSGANVLTF
TRBJ2-7 few NA TRBV5-1 TGCGCCAGCAGCTTGGACCAGCCTAGGGAGCAGTACTTC CASSLDQPREQYF
TRBJ1-1 NA NA TRBV2 TGTGCCAGCAGTTCAGGGTACACTGAAGCTTTCTTT CASSSGYTEAFF
TRBJ2-3 few NA TRBV11-2 TGTGCCAGCAGCTTAGTCATGGGGACCACAGATACGCAGTATTTT CASSLVMGTTDTQYF
TRBJ1-4 NA TRBD1 TRBV20-1 TGCAGTGCTAGAGACCCGGGACAGATAAATGAAAAACTGTTTTTT CSARDPGQINEKLFF
TRBJ2-1 few TRBD2 TRBV28 TGTGCCAGCAGTTTAAGGGTTCTAGCGGGACTATCCAATGAGCAGTTCTTC CASSLRVLAGLSNEQFF
TRBJ1-5 few TRBD1 TRBV29-1 TGCAGCGTTGGACAGGGTATCAATCAGCCCCAGCATTTT CSVGQGINQPQHF
TRBJ2-7 many NA TRBV6-6 TGTGCCAGCAGTTACCGAGCGACGAGCTCCTACGAGCAGTACTTC CASSYRATSSYEQYF
TRBJ2-5 NA NA TRBV20-1 TGCAGTGTCCCTTATGGAGAGACCCAGTACTTC CSVPYGETQYF
TRBJ2-3 NA TRBD2 TRBV6-1 TGTGCCAGCAAAGAGGTAGCGGGAGAGAAGGATACGCAGTATTTT CASKEVAGEKDTQYF
TRBJ2-1 NA TRBD2 TRBV28 TGTGCCAGCTGCTTCTCCGGGACTACAAACAATGAGCAGTTCTTC CASCFSGTTNNEQFF
TRBJ1-1 few NA TRBV5-8 TGTGCCAGTAACCCGCTCTGGAGGACTGAAGCTTTCTTT CASNPLWRTEAFF
TRBJ2-2 NA NA TRBV7-6 TGTGCCAGCAGCTTAGTACGGGGGAACACCGGGGAGCTGTTTTTT CASSLVRGNTGELFF
TRBJ2-2 NA NA TRBV29-1 TGCAGCGTGGGAGAGTCCGGGGAGCTGTTTTTT CSVGESGELFF
TRBJ2-1 NA TRBD2 TRBV7-2 TGTGCCAGCAGCCTGGTAGCGGGTCCTGTAGACAATGAGCAGTTCTTC CASSLVAGPVDNEQFF
TRBJ1-4 NA NA TRBV28 TGTGCCAGCAGTTTACAGGGTGCAACTAATGAAAAACTGTTTTTT CASSLQGATNEKLFF
TRBJ2-1 many TRBD1 TRBV5-6 TGTGCCAGCAGCTTGTGGGACAGGGAACATGAGCAGTTCTTC CASSLWDREHEQFF
TRBJ1-1 NA TRBD1 TRBV27 TGTGCCAGCAGCCTTCTAGGGGGCCGCACTGAAGCTTTCTTT CASSLLGGRTEAFF
TRBJ2-1 NA NA TRBV27 TGTGCCAGCAGTCACGGGACGGGCAATGAGCAGTTCTTC CASSHGTGNEQFF
TRBJ2-1 many NA TRBV6-2/TRBV6-3 TGTGCCAGCAGTTTGGGATGGGGAGAGACCAGGTTAAATGAGCAGTTCTTC CASSLGWGETRLNEQFF
TRBJ2-7 NA NA TRBV29-1 TGCAGCGTTGAAGATACCTACGAGCAGTACTTC CSVEDTYEQYF
TRBJ1-1 NA NA TRBV5-6 TGTGCCAGCAGCTGGGGACCTGAAGCTTTCTTT CASSWGPEAFF
TRBJ2-1 NA NA TRBV6-6 TGTGCCACCCGTCAGGCAGGAGAATATTACAATGAGCAGTTCTTC CATRQAGEYYNEQFF
TRBJ1-3 NA NA TRBV6-1 TGTGCCAGCAGTCCCGAGGACGGTTACTCTGGAAACACCATATATTTT CASSPEDGYSGNTIYF
TRBJ1-3 few NA TRBV10-3 TGTGCCATCAGTGTCCGGTTGGGAAACACCATATATTTT CAISVRLGNTIYF
TRBJ2-1 many TRBD2 TRBV4-3 TGCGCCAGCAGCCAAAATCCTAGCGGGAGGGCCCCGTACAATGAGCAGTTCTTC CASSQNPSGRAPYNEQFF
TRBJ2-1 NA NA TRBV28 TGTGCCAGCAGTTTGGGTCCTAGCTCCTACAATGAGCAGTTCTTC CASSLGPSSYNEQFF
TRBJ2-7 NA NA TRBV9 TGTGCCAGCAGCTCCGACCCTCCCTACGAGCAGTACTTC CASSSDPPYEQYF
TRBJ1-6 few NA TRBV5-4 TGTGCCAGCAGCTTGAGGATGTCGGTCCAGGCCGCAACCTATTCACCCCTCCACTTT CASSLRMSVQAATYSPLHF
TRBJ2-7 few NA TRBV6-5 TGTGCCAGCGCCTCCTGGAACTCCTACGAGCAGTACTTC CASASWNSYEQYF
TRBJ2-1 NA NA TRBV3-2 TGTGCCAGCAGCCAAATGGCTAGCGGGGGGGCTACCCCCCATGAGCAGTTCTTC CASSQMASGGATPHEQFF
TRBJ1-1 many NA TRBV27 TGTGCCAGCAGGGGCTTGAGTGTCACTGAAGCTTTCTTT CASRGLSVTEAFF
TRBJ2-6 few NA TRBV2 TGTGCCAGCAATGGGGCCGGGGCCAACGTCCTGACTTTC CASNGAGANVLTF
TRBJ2-3 NA NA TRBV19 TGTGCCAGTAGTGTGCCGGGGACAGATACGCAGTATTTT CASSVPGTDTQYF
TRBJ2-7 NA TRBD1 TRBV27 TGTGCCAGCAGTCCCCGGACAGGGAGGGAGCAGTACTTC CASSPRTGREQYF
TRBJ1-5 NA TRBD1 TRBV7-8 TGTGCCAGCAACCACGGGACAGCGATCAATCAGCCCCAGCATTTT CASNHGTAINQPQHF
TRBJ2-7 NA TRBD1 TRBV7-2 TGTGCCAGCAGGACCGGGACAGGGGGCGTCTACGAGCAGTACTTC CASRTGTGGVYEQYF
TRBJ1-5 few TRBD1 TRBV10-2 TGCGCCAGCAGAGAAACAGGGGGCGAAAATCAGCCCCAGCATTTT CASRETGGENQPQHF
TRBJ1-5 many NA TRBV29-1 TGCAGCGTTGGGCAGGGTAAGAATCAGCCCCAGCATTTT CSVGQGKNQPQHF
TRBJ2-2 few TRBD2 TRBV4-3 TGCGCCAGCAGCCAAGATAAATCCAGGGGGACTAGCGGGAGTCTAGCCGGGGAGCTGTTTTTT CASSQDKSRGTSGSLAGELFF
TRBJ2-3 NA NA TRBV7-9 TGTGCCAGCAGCCCCCGTTTGGGGGCGACAAGACCCTCAGATACGCAGTATTTT CASSPRLGATRPSDTQYF
TRBJ2-3 few NA TRBV3-1 TGTGCCAGCAGCCAAGATCTAGGGCTAGGCACAGATACGCAGTATTTT CASSQDLGLGTDTQYF
TRBJ2-1 NA TRBD2 TRBV6-5 TGTGCCACAGAAGCGGGAGGCTACAATGAGCAGTTCTTC CATEAGGYNEQFF
TRBJ1-2 few NA TRBV12-3/TRBV12-4 TGTGCCAGCACCGAGTTGGGGCGGCGCGGCTACACCTTC CASTELGRRGYTF
TRBJ2-1 NA NA TRBV18 TGTGCCAGCTCACCACCGACGGGACCAAATGAGCAGTTCTTC CASSPPTGPNEQFF
TRBJ1-1 many NA TRBV12-3/TRBV12-4 TGTGCCAGCAGGCGAACGGCCGGGACAGAAGCTTTCTTT CASRRTAGTEAFF
TRBJ2-7 NA TRBD2 TRBV7-2 TGTGCCAGCAGCTTAACCGGGACTAGCGGGACCTACGAGCAGTACTTC CASSLTGTSGTYEQYF
TRBJ2-7 few NA TRBV20-1 TGCAGTGCTAGGGTGCTAGAGGTCTACGAGCAGTACTTC CSARVLEVYEQYF
TRBJ1-5 NA TRBD1 TRBV20-1 TGCAGTGCTAGAGATTCAGGGGGCCCGGGCAATCAGCCCCAGCATTTT CSARDSGGPGNQPQHF
TRBJ1-3 NA NA TRBV10-3 TGTGCCATCAAGAGTTCGAACGGCAGCTCTGGAAACACCATATATTTT CAIKSSNGSSGNTIYF
TRBJ2-5 NA TRBD1 TRBV27 TGTGCCAGCAGCGGGACAGCACAAGAGACCCAGTACTTC CASSGTAQETQYF
TRBJ1-3 NA NA TRBV5-6 TGTGCCAGCAGCCCGGGACGGCAGAACACCATATATTTT CASSPGRQNTIYF
TRBJ2-1 few TRBD2 TRBV7-9 TGTGCCAGCAGCCCCTGGGGGGGGTCTGCCTACAATGAGCAGTTCTTC CASSPWGGSAYNEQFF
TRBJ2-1 few TRBD2 TRBV7-6 TGTGCCAGCAGCGTTTTAGCGGGAGGACGCAATGAGCAGTTCTTC CASSVLAGGRNEQFF
TRBJ2-7 NA TRBD2 TRBV18 TGTGCCAGCTCACCTATTAGCGGGAGTCTCGGGTACGAGCAGTACTTC CASSPISGSLGYEQYF
TRBJ1-2 NA NA TRBV29-1 TGCAGCGTTCTTTTAGCGGGCTCCGGCGGCTACACCTTC CSVLLAGSGGYTF
TRBJ2-5 few NA TRBV29-1 TGCAGCGTTGTTCGGACCCAAGAGACCCAGTACTTC CSVVRTQETQYF